A selection of T cell receptor beta chains follows, all from one sample in a study of cytomegalovirus exposure and HLA in healthy donors. Repertoires were generated with immunoSEQ multiplex PCR, while TCRdb's copy carries only in-frame clones and drops some. The sample holds around 130,000 clones, around 77% seen once. Sequencing was carried out using PBMCs. The receptor source for this set is a man aged 45-60 years in good health and CMV-seronegative. The CDR3 runs from the conserved cysteine through the conserved F or W. Fields, in order: V gene, J gene, D gene, clone size, CDR3 protein, CDR3 DNA. The D gene is left open where the match is weak. The size field is filled for only some rows; it gives once, few, many or a size class.

>TRBV18|TRBJ2-5|-|-
CASSSGETQYF
TGTGCCAGCTCATCAGGAGAGACCCAGTACTTC
>TRBV7-9|TRBJ1-2|-|-
CSSSLNEAFYTF
TGTTCCAGCAGCTTAAATGAGGCTTTCTACACCTTC
>TRBV15|TRBJ2-1|TRBD1|-
CATSRAGTGEYNEQFF
TGTGCCACCAGCCGCGCCGGGACAGGGGAGTACAATGAGCAGTTCTTC
>TRBV27|TRBJ2-7|-|-
CASSNSGKSSYEQYF
TGTGCCAGCAGTAATAGCGGTAAGAGCTCCTACGAGCAGTACTTC
>TRBV28|TRBJ1-5|-|-
CASSSIRAANQPQHF
TGTGCCAGCAGTTCCATCAGGGCAGCCAATCAGCCCCAGCATTTT
>TRBV5-1|TRBJ1-1|TRBD1|-
CASSTDRGLNTEAFF
TGCGCCAGCAGCACTGACAGGGGCTTGAACACTGAAGCTTTCTTT
>TRBV29-1|TRBJ2-1|TRBD2|-
CSVGLASGRELDNEQFF
TGCAGCGTGGGACTAGCCAGCGGGAGGGAGCTAGACAATGAGCAGTTCTTC
>TRBV5-8|TRBJ2-1|-|-
CASSLGAGYNEQFF
TGTGCCAGCAGCTTGGGGGCAGGGTACAATGAGCAGTTCTTC
>TRBV29-1|TRBJ2-7|-|-
CSVLTGVGLYEQYF
TGCAGCGTTCTCACAGGAGTGGGGCTATACGAGCAGTACTTC
>TRBV2|TRBJ2-5|-|once
CASSDQALGAETQYF
TGTGCCAGCAGTGACCAGGCCCTGGGGGCAGAGACCCAGTACTTC
>TRBV5-1|TRBJ1-6|-|-
CASLQNPIGLGGANSPLHF
TGCGCCAGCCTTCAGAACCCAATCGGGTTAGGGGGAGCGAATTCACCCCTCCACTTT
>TRBV7-9|TRBJ2-7|TRBD2|-
CASSPPTPLGRVEEQYF
TGTGCCAGCAGCCCCCCAACCCCTTTAGGGAGGGTGGAGGAGCAGTACTTC
>TRBV29-1|TRBJ2-1|TRBD1|-
CSVAPDRDHEANEQFF
TGCAGCGTTGCCCCGGACAGGGATCACGAGGCGAATGAGCAGTTCTTC
>TRBV28|TRBJ1-2|TRBD1|-
CASSSPGTANGYTF
TGTGCCAGCAGTTCACCAGGGACAGCAAATGGCTACACCTTC
>TRBV7-9|TRBJ2-4|TRBD2|-
CASSETRTSGLAKNIQYF
TGTGCCAGCAGCGAAACGAGGACTAGCGGACTAGCCAAAAACATTCAGTACTTC
>TRBV10-3|TRBJ2-5|-|-
CAISEGGFQETQYF
TGTGCCATCAGTGAAGGCGGGTTCCAAGAGACCCAGTACTTC
>TRBV19|TRBJ2-1|TRBD2|-
CASSRASGSSYNEQFF
TGTGCCAGTAGTAGGGCTAGCGGGAGCTCCTACAATGAGCAGTTCTTC
>TRBV5-4|TRBJ1-2|TRBD1|-
CASSSNRGYGYTF
TGTGCCAGCAGCTCAAACAGGGGATATGGCTACACCTTC
>TRBV9|TRBJ2-1|TRBD2|few
CASSPQLAGDEQFF
TGTGCCAGCAGCCCCCAGCTAGCGGGAGACGAGCAGTTCTTC
>TRBV28|TRBJ2-7|-|few
CASKNLYEQYF
TGTGCCAGCAAGAACTTGTACGAGCAGTACTTC
>TRBV19|TRBJ2-2|-|-
CASSKGRRAANTGELFF
TGTGCCAGTAGTAAAGGACGGCGAGCGGCGAACACCGGGGAGCTGTTTTTT
>TRBV27|TRBJ2-1|TRBD1|-
CASRRTGRYEQFF
TGTGCCAGCAGGCGGACAGGTCGGTATGAGCAGTTCTTC
>TRBV7-8|TRBJ2-1|TRBD2|-
CASSLRSGSAGEQFF
TGTGCCAGCAGCTTACGTAGCGGGAGCGCCGGAGAGCAGTTCTTC
>TRBV11-2|TRBJ2-1|-|-
CASSLAGLLDNEQFF
TGTGCCAGCAGCTTAGCTGGGCTTTTGGACAATGAGCAGTTCTTC
>TRBV11-3|TRBJ2-2|-|-
CASSLGAGDTGELFF
TGTGCCAGCAGCTTAGGGGCAGGGGACACCGGGGAGCTGTTTTTT